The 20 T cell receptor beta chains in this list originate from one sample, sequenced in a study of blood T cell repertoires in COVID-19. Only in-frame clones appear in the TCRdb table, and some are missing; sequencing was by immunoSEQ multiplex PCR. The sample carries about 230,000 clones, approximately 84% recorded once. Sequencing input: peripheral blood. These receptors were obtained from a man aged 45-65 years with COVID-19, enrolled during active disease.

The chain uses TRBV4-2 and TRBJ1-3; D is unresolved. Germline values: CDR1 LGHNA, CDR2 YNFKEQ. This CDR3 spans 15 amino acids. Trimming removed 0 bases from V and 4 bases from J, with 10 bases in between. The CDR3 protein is CASSQEVSQGNTIYF. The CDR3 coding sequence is TGTGCCAGCAGCCAAGAAGTCAGTCAGGGAAACACCATATATTTT.

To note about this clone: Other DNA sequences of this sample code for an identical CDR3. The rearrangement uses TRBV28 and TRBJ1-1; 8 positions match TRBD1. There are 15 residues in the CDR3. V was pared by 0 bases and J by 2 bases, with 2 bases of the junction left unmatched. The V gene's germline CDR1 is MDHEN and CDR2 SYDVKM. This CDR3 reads CASSLWDRENTEAFF. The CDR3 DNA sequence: TGTGCCAGCAGTTTATGGGACAGGGAAAACACTGAAGCTTTCTTT.

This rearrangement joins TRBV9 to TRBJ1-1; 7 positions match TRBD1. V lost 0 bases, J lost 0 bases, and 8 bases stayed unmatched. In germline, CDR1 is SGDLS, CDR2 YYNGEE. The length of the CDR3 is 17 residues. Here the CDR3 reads CASSVGGGGGLNTEAFF. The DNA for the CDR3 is TGTGCCAGCAGCGTAGGAGGGGGCGGCGGGTTGAACACTGAAGCTTTCTTT.

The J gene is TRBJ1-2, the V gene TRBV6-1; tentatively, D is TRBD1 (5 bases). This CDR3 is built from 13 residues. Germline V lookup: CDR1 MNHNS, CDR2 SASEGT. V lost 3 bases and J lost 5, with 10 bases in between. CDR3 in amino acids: CASSEQGWYGYTF. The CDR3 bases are TGTGCCAGCAGTGAGCAGGGATGGTATGGCTACACCTTC.

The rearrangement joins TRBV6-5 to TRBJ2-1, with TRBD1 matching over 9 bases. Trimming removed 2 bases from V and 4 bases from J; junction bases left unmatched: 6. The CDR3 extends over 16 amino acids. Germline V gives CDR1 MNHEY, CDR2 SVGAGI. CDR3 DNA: TGTGCCAGCAGTTACGGGACAGGGAAAGGATACAATGAGCAGTTCTTC. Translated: CASSYGTGKGYNEQFF.

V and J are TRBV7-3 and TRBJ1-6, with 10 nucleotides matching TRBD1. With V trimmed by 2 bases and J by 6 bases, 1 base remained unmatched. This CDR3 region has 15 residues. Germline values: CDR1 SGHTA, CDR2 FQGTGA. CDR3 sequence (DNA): TGTGCCAGCAGCTTAGGACAGGGGGTTAATTCACCCCTCCACTTT. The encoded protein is CASSLGQGVNSPLHF.

CDR3 region: CASSLGPAGGTDTQYF. CDR3 sequence (DNA): TGCGCCAGCAGCTTGGGACCGGCGGGGGGTACAGATACGCAGTATTTT. The chain uses TRBV5-1 and TRBJ2-3; TRBD2 matches at 8 bases. Per the germline V gene, CDR1 is SGHRS and CDR2 is YFSETQ. The CDR3 totals 16 residues. Germline trimming cut 0 bases from V and 3 bases from J; bases unmatched to any gene: 6.

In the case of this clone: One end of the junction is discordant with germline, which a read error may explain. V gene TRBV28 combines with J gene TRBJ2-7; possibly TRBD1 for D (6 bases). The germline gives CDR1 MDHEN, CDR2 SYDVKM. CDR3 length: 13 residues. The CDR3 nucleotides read TGTGCCAGCATTACACAGGGACGTGGCGAGCAGTATTTC. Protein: CASITQGRGEQYF.

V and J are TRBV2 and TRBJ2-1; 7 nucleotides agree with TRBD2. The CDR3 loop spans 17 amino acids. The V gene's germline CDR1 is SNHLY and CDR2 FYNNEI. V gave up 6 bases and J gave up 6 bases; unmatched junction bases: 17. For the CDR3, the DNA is TGTGCCAGCAGGGCCGCTATTGGTAGCGGGCCCCTCAATGAGCAGTTCTTC. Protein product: CASRAAIGSGPLNEQFF.

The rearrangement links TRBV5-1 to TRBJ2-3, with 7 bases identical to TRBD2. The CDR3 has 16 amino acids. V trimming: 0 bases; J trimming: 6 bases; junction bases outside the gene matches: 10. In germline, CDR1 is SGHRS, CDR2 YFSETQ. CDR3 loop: CASSLVASGDRDTQYF. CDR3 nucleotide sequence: TGCGCCAGCAGCTTGGTGGCTAGCGGAGACCGGGATACGCAGTATTTT.

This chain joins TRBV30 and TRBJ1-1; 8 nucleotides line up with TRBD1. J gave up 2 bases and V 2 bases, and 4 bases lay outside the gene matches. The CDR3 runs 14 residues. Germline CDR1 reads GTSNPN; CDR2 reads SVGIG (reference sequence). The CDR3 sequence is CAWSNGQGNTEAFF. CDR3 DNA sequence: TGTGCCTGGAGTAATGGACAGGGAAACACTGAAGCTTTCTTT.

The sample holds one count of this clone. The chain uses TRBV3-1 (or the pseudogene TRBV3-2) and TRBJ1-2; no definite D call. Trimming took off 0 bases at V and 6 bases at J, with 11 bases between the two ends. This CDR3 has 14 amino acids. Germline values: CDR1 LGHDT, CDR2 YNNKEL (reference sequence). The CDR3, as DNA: TGTGCCAGCAGCCAAGAACCGGGATCCCATGGCTACACCTTC. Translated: CASSQEPGSHGYTF.

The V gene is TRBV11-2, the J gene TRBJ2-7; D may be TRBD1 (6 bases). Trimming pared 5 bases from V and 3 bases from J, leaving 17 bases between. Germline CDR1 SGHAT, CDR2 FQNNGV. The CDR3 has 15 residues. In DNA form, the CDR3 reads TGTGCCAGCAGCAAACAGGGTGTTTATAGCTACGAGCAGTACTTC. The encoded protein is CASSKQGVYSYEQYF.

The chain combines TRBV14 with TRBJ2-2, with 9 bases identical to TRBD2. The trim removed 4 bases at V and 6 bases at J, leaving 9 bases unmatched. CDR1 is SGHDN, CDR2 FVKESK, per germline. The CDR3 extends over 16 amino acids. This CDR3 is CASSPPWRGGAGELFF. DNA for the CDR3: TGTGCCAGCAGCCCCCCATGGCGGGGGGGGGCCGGGGAGCTGTTTTTT.

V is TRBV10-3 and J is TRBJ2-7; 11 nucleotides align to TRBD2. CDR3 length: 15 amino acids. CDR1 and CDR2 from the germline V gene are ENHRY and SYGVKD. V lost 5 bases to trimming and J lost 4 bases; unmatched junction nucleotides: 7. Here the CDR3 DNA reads TGTGCCATCAGTTCCGTAGCGGGAGGGCCGTACGAGCAGTACTTC. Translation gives CAISSVAGGPYEQYF.

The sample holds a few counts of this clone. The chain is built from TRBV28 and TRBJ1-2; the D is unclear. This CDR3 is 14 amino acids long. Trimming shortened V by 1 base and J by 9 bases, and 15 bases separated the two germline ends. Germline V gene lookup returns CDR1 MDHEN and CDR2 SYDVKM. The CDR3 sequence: CASSLLSITMSYTF. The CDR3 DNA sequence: TGTGCCAGCAGTTTATTATCCATAACTATGAGCTACACCTTC.

The CDR3 region is CASSSDRGPNTGELFF. The CDR3 coding sequence is TGTGCCAGCAGCTCAGACAGGGGTCCGAACACCGGGGAGCTGTTTTTT. The chain carries TRBV7-8 and TRBJ2-2, with 8 bases lining up with TRBD1. Trimming took 4 bases from V and 0 from J; bases not matched to a gene: 4. Looked up from germline, CDR1 is SGHVS and CDR2 is FQNEAQ. This CDR3 has 16 residues.

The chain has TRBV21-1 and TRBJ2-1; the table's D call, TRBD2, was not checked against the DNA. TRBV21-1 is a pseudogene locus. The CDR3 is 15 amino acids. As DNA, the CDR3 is TGTGCCAGCGGCGCTGGGGGGGCGAACCCCCATGAGCAGTTCTTC. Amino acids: CASGAGGANPHEQFF.

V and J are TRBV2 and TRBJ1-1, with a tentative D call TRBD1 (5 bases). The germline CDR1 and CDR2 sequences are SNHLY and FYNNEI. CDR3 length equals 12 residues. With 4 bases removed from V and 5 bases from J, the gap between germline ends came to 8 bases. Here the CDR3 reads CASSVQGTEAFF. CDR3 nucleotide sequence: TGTGCCAGCAGTGTCCAGGGAACTGAAGCTTTCTTT.

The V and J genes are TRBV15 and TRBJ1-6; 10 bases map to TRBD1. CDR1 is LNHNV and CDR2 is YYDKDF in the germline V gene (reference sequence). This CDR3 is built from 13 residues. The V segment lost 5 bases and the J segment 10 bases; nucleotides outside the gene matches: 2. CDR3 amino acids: CATSGQGGSPLHF. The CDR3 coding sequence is TGTGCCACCAGCGGACAGGGGGGCTCACCCCTCCACTTT.